This passage covers 7 T cell receptor beta chains from one sample sequenced in a study of cytomegalovirus exposure and HLA in healthy donors. PCR involved 60 Vbeta and 13 Jbeta primers. Generated by immunoSEQ multiplex PCR, the TCRdb table keeps only in-frame clones and is missing some. In all, the sample yields around 130,000 clones. Sequenced: PBMCs. The source of these receptors is a woman in her sixties in good health and CMV-seronegative.

V is TRBV4-1 and J is TRBJ1-1, with D hard to call. V was trimmed by 1 base and J by 6 bases, leaving 6 bases between them. The CDR3 runs 12 residues. The germline gives CDR1 MGHRA, CDR2 YSYEKL. The CDR3 coding sequence is TGCGCCAGCAGCCAAGGGAGCCCTGAAGCTTTCTTT. As protein: CASSQGSPEAFF.

The V call is TRBV15, the J call TRBJ2-3; 10 bases agree with TRBD2. The CDR3 length is 17 residues. Germline trimming cut 4 bases from V and 1 base from J; bases unmatched to any gene: 8. Germline CDR1 reads LNHNV; CDR2 reads YYDKDF (reference sequence). The DNA for the CDR3 is TGTGCCACCAGCATAGCCACCGGACTAGCGGGCACAGATACGCAGTATTTT. Protein sequence: CATSIATGLAGTDTQYF.

This chain links TRBV11-1 with TRBJ1-2, with D possibly being TRBD1 (6 bases). Germline CDR1 reads SGHAT; CDR2 reads FQDESV (reference sequence). The CDR3 has 13 residues. Trimming took off 1 base at V and 8 bases at J, with 11 bases between the two ends. For the CDR3, the DNA is TGTGCCAGCAGCTTAGGACAGGAAGGAGGCTACACCTTC. It encodes CASSLGQEGGYTF.

V is TRBV4-1 and J is TRBJ1-5; 8 bases match TRBD1. The CDR3 covers 18 residues. CDR1 is MGHRA and CDR2 is YSYEKL in the germline V gene. V shed 0 bases and J 0 bases; nucleotides not matched to a gene: 7. The chain's CDR3 is CASSQDWGQAYSNQPQHF. The CDR3 DNA reads TGCGCCAGCAGCCAAGATTGGGGACAGGCTTATAGCAATCAGCCCCAGCATTTT.

The genes are TRBV5-5 and TRBJ1-1; a weak D match, TRBD1 (6 bases). Per the germline V gene, CDR1 is SGHKS and CDR2 is YYEKEE (reference sequence). V was shortened by 4 bases and J by 1 base, with 14 bases between the two germline ends. The CDR3 is made up of 15 amino acids. The CDR3 loop is CASSLFDRRNTEAFF. The CDR3 DNA reads as TGTGCCAGCAGCCTCTTCGACAGGCGGAACACTGAAGCTTTCTTT.

This chain joins TRBV5-1 and TRBJ1-1; TRBD1 matches at 8 bases. J was trimmed by 2 bases and V by 4 bases; bases with no gene match: 7. This CDR3 has 15 amino acids. Germline V gene sequence: CDR1 SGHRS, CDR2 YFSETQ. The CDR3 bases are TGCGCCAGCAGCCCAGATGGACAGGGAAACACTGAAGCTTTCTTT. It specifies CASSPDGQGNTEAFF. Variable domain in full (rest from reference TRBV5-1 and TRBJ1-1): KAGVTQTPRYLIKTRGQQVTLSCSPISGHRSVSWYQQTPGQGLQFLFEYFSETQRNKGNFPGRFSGRQFSNSRSEMNVSTLELGDSALYLCASSPDGQGNTEAFFGQGTRLTVV.

The chain links TRBV27 to TRBJ1-3; D is unclear. V gave up 6 bases and J gave up 0 bases, with 6 bases separating them. The CDR3 covers 13 residues. Germline assignment: CDR1 MNHEY and CDR2 SMNVEV (reference sequence). In DNA, the CDR3 is TGTGCCAGCAGGGAGGGCTCTGGAAACACCATATATTTT. This codes for CASREGSGNTIYF.